This TCR beta chain is drawn from a study of T cells in tumors after PD-1 blockade. Study at large: Treatment was either pembrolizumab 200 mg every 3 weeks or cemiplimab 350 mg every 2 weeks. Broader study findings: Peripheral recruitment is suggested, as some novel exhausted tumor clones were in pre-treatment blood.

Time point reported: second of two post-therapy site-matched biopsies approximately 2 months apart. The length of the CDR3 is 16 residues. Per the germline V gene, CDR1 is SGHTS and CDR2 is YDEGEE. The ends were cut back, 0 bases at V and 1 base at J, with 8 bases in the middle. This clone came up a few times. The antigen remains unidentified. Profiled with immunoSEQ multiplex PCR; TCRdb holds only in-frame clones, not every one. The profile shows about 8,200 clones, approximately 60% of them singletons. This sequence joins TRBV5-8 and TRBJ2-6; maybe TRBD2 (5 bases). The receptor was derived from a human donor with basal cell carcinoma. The sequences come from tumor tissue, collected after anti-PD-1 treatment. CDR3 in DNA: TGTGCCAGCAGCTTGGACAGAGGGTCTGGGGCCAACGTCCTGACTTTC. It codes for CASSLDRGSGANVLTF.